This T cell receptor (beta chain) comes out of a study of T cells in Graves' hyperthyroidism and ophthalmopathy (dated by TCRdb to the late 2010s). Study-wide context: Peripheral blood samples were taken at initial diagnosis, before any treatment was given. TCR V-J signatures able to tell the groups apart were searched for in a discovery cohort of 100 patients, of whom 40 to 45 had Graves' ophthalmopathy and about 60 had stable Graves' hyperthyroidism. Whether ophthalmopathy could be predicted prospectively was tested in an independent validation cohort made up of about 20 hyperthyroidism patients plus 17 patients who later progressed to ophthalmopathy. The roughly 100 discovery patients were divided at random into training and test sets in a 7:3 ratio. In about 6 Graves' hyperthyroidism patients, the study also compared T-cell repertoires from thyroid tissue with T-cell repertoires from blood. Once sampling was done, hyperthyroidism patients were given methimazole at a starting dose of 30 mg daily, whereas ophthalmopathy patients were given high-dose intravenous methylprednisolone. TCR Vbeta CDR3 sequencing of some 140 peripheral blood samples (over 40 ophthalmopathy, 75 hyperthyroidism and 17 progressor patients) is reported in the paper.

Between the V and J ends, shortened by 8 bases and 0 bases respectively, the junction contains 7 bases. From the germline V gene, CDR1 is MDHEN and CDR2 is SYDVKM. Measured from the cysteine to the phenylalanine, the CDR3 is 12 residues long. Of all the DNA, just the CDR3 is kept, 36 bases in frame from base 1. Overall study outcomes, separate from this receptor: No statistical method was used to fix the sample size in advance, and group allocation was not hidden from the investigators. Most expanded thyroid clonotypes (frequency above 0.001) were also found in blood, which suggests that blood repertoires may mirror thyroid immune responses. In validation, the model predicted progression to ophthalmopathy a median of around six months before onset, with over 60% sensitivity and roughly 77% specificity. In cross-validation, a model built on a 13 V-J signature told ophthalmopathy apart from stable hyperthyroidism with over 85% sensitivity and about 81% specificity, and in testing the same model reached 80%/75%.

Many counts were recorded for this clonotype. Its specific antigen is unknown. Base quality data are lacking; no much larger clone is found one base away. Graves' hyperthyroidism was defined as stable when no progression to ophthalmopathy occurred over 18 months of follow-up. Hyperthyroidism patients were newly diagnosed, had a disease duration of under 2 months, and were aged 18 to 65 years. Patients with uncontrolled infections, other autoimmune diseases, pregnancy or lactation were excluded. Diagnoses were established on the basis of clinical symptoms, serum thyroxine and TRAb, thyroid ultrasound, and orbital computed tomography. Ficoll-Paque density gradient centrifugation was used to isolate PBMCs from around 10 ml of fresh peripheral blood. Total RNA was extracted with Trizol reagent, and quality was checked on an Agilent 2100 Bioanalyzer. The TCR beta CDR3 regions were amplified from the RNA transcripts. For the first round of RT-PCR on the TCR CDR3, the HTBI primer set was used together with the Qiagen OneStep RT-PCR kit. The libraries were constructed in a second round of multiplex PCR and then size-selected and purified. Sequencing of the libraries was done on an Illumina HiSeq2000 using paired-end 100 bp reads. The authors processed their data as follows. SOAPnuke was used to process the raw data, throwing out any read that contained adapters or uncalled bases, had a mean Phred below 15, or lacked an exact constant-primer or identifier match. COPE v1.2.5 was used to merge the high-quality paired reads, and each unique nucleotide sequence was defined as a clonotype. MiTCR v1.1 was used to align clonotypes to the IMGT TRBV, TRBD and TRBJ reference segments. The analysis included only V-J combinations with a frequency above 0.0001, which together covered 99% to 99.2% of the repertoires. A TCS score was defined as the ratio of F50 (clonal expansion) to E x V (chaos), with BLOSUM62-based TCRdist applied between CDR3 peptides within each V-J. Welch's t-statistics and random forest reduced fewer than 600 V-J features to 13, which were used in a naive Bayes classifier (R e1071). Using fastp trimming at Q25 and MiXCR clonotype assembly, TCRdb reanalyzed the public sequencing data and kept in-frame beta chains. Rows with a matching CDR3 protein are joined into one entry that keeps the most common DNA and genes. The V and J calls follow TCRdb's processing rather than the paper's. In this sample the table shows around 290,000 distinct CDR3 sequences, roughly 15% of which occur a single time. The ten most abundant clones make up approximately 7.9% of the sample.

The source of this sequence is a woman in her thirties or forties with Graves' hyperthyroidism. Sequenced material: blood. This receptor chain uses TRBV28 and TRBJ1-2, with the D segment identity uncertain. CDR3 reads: CASEGTNYGYTF. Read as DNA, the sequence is TGTGCCAGCGAGGGTACTAACTATGGCTACACCTTC.